These T cell receptor beta chains were read from a single sample in a study of Graves' ophthalmopathy and Graves' hyperthyroidism. TCRdb re-derived calls from the multiplex PCR reads in MiXCR, one entry per CDR3 protein. The table lists about 620,000 distinct CDR3 sequences, 22% of them singletons. The specimen sequenced was peripheral blood. The origin of the receptors is a woman under 30 with stable Graves' hyperthyroidism. Some clones in this sample may be carry-over from other donors' samples. The CDR3 runs from the conserved cysteine through the conserved F or W. D genes are given only for firm matches. Clone size appears in some rows only: once, few, many, or a class for an expanded clone.

v_gene,abundance,j_gene,d_gene,CDR3nt,CDR3aa
TRBV20-1,many,TRBJ1-5,TRBD1,TGCAGTGGAACGGACAGGGGGCGAATTGGCAATCAGCCCCAGCATTTT,CSGTDRGRIGNQPQHF
TRBV6-5,NA,TRBJ2-5,NA,TGTGCCAGCAGTTACTTGGGGGGACCCCAAGAGACCCAGTACTTC,CASSYLGGPQETQYF
TRBV20-1,many,TRBJ2-7,TRBD2,TGCAGTGCTAGAGGGACTAGCGACTACGAGCAGTACTTC,CSARGTSDYEQYF
TRBV24-1,many,TRBJ2-7,TRBD1,TGTGCCACCAGTGATTTCCACCGGGACAGGGGGACCTACGAGCAGTACTTC,CATSDFHRDRGTYEQYF
TRBV6-5,many,TRBJ1-2,TRBD1,TGTGCCAGCAGCTCGACAGGGGGCGTCGATGCCTATGGCTACACCTTC,CASSSTGGVDAYGYTF
TRBV5-1,few,TRBJ2-2,TRBD1,TGCGCCAGTACCAACAGGGGGACTCAGAACACCGGGGAGCTGTTTTTT,CASTNRGTQNTGELFF
TRBV11-2,many,TRBJ1-1,NA,TGTGCCAGCAGCCCAACAGGGAGTCGGACTGAAGCTTTCTTT,CASSPTGSRTEAFF
TRBV11-1,few,TRBJ1-5,NA,TGTGCCAGCAGCTTAGTTCGGTCAGGTCTTAATCAGCCCCAGCATTTT,CASSLVRSGLNQPQHF
TRBV5-1,NA,TRBJ1-1,TRBD1,TGCGCCAGCACCACTTTGGGACAGGGAGGCCACACTGAAGCTTTCTTT,CASTTLGQGGHTEAFF
TRBV20-1,many,TRBJ1-2,TRBD1,TGCAGTGCCGTTGACAGGGGATGGGGCTACACCTTC,CSAVDRGWGYTF
TRBV12-5,NA,TRBJ2-2,TRBD2,TGTGCTAGCGGGAGGATGAACACCGGGGAGCTGTTTTTT,CASGRMNTGELFF
TRBV2,NA,TRBJ2-2,NA,TGTGCCAGCAGTGATCAGACAGCGAACACCGGGGAGCTGTTTTTT,CASSDQTANTGELFF
TRBV5-5,few,TRBJ1-1,NA,TGTGCCAGCAGCTTGGTGCTTTTCGCTGAAGCTTTCTTT,CASSLVLFAEAFF
TRBV28,few,TRBJ1-2,TRBD1,TGTGCCAGCAGACCACCGGGACAGGGTGCGGGCTACACCTTC,CASRPPGQGAGYTF
TRBV20-1,many,TRBJ1-1,NA,TGCAGTGCTAGTTGGGACTATGAAGCTTTCTTT,CSASWDYEAFF
TRBV7-8,many,TRBJ2-7,NA,TGTGCCAGCAGCTTAGGTTCCAGCGGCTCCTACGAGCAGTACTTC,CASSLGSSGSYEQYF
TRBV6-1,many,TRBJ1-3,NA,TGTGCCAGCAGTAGAGGGGGGGGAACTGGAAACACCATATATTTT,CASSRGGGTGNTIYF
TRBV12-3/TRBV12-4,NA,TRBJ2-5,TRBD2,TGTGCCAGCAGAGCCCACCGGGGGGGCCAAGAGACCCAGTACTTC,CASRAHRGGQETQYF
TRBV7-6,many,TRBJ2-7,NA,TGTGCCAGCAGCGCCAGAGCGGGCGAGCAGTACTTC,CASSARAGEQYF
TRBV6-4,NA,TRBJ1-2,TRBD1,TGTGCCAGCAGTGACGGGCTAGGGACAGGGGCCTATGGCTACACCTTC,CASSDGLGTGAYGYTF
TRBV6-5,NA,TRBJ2-7,NA,TGTGCCAGCAGTTACGTGACGGGATACGAGCAGTACTTC,CASSYVTGYEQYF
TRBV2,many,TRBJ2-2,TRBD1,TGTGCCAGCTTTACCGGGACAGGGTTCACCGGGGAGCTGTTTTTT,CASFTGTGFTGELFF
TRBV18,many,TRBJ2-5,TRBD2,TGTGCCAGCTCACCAGAGCTAGCGGGGACCCAAGAGACCCAGTACTTC,CASSPELAGTQETQYF
TRBV6-1,many,TRBJ2-7,NA,TGTGCCAGCAGTGTTGGGGCCAGACACTACGAGCAGTACTTC,CASSVGARHYEQYF
TRBV12-5,many,TRBJ1-5,NA,TGTGCTAGTGGTGACAGCCTTAATCAGCCCCAGCATTTT,CASGDSLNQPQHF
TRBV6-5,many,TRBJ2-2,TRBD1,TGTGCCAGTACCACCGGACAGGGCGACACCGGGGAGCTGTTTTTT,CASTTGQGDTGELFF
TRBV11-2,NA,TRBJ2-2,NA,TGTGCCAGCAGCACTATCGTCGGAAACACCGGGGAGCTGTTTTTT,CASSTIVGNTGELFF
TRBV27,many,TRBJ2-7,NA,TGTGCCAGCAGCCCCAGGAGTCCCGTCCTCGAGCAGTACTTC,CASSPRSPVLEQYF
TRBV7-2,many,TRBJ1-2,NA,TGTGCCAGCAGCTTAGCTAGTACGGTTGGCTACACCTTC,CASSLASTVGYTF
TRBV15,few,TRBJ2-4,NA,TGTGCCACCAGCAGAGAAGGGGGAGCCAAAAACATTCAGTACTTC,CATSREGGAKNIQYF
TRBV7-2,many,TRBJ1-2,NA,TGTGCCAGCAGCCTTATGGGCAGGGGAATCTATGGCTACACCTTC,CASSLMGRGIYGYTF
TRBV12-3/TRBV12-4,NA,TRBJ1-5,NA,TGTGCCAGCAGCCGACTAGGGAGCAATCAGCCCCAGCATTTT,CASSRLGSNQPQHF
TRBV7-2,many,TRBJ1-1,NA,TGTGCCAGCAGCTCTTTGGGTGTGAACACTGAAGCTTTCTTT,CASSSLGVNTEAFF
TRBV25-1,many,TRBJ2-2,TRBD1,TGTGCCAGCAGGACAGGGCCGAACACCGGGGAGCTGTTTTTT,CASRTGPNTGELFF